This TCR beta chain was identified in a study of blood T cells in healthy people across ages. V lost 4 bases and J lost 0; bases outside the gene matches: 10. Germline V lookup: CDR1 LGHNA, CDR2 YSLEER. The CDR3 extends over 17 amino acids. This clonotype was seen a handful of times. Sample-barcoded 5' priming and a J-beta primer mix drove a second PCR of roughly 6 to 12 cycles. TCRdb reanalysed the 5' RACE reads using MiXCR and keeps one entry per CDR3 protein. The top ten clones hold 10% to 15% of a sample with 700,000 to 850,000 distinct CDR3 sequences, under 40% of them seen once. This chain connects TRBV4-3 to TRBJ2-3; 7 bases align to TRBD1. The specimen sequenced was blood. The origin of this receptor is a man aged 18 to 30 in good health. The CDR3 nucleotides are TGCGCCAGCAGCCGAGGGGTACCGGGACAGAGCACAGATACGCAGTATTTT. Translated, it gives CASSRGVPGQSTDTQYF.